Given below is one T cell receptor beta chain in context. Its antigen is currently not known. The input lacks base qualities; no much larger clone sits a single base away. Patients with autoimmune disease history or receiving systemic immunosuppression were excluded from the trial. In every dose cohort, peripheral blood was drawn for TCR sequencing at baseline, cycle 4 day 1, and cycle 7 day 1. The samples were drawn from a first-in-human, open-label, multicenter phase I dose-escalation trial of ivuxolimab. Adults with locally advanced or metastatic melanoma, renal cell, hepatocellular, or head and neck squamous cell carcinoma were enrolled in the trial. Before TCR sequencing, CD4+ and CD8+ T cells were separately sorted from peripheral blood. For sequencing of the TCRbeta CDR3 region, genomic DNA was extracted from the sorted cells. TCRbeta CDR3 regions were sequenced using the immunoSEQ Assay. TCRdb obtained this table from immuneACCESS and retained in-frame rearrangements with V and J assigned. These tables miss some clones; where compared with another copy, unresolved V genes account for less than half of the shortfall, and the remainder is unexplained. The sample profile shows about 46,000 clones; roughly nine tenths of them were found once. The ten largest account for roughly 5.2% of the sample.

This entry belongs to a study of OX40 agonist ivuxolimab in advanced cancers. Regarding the complete study: Ivuxolimab was an agonistic, fully human IgG2 monoclonal antibody directed against OX40 (CD134), a costimulatory receptor. Intravenous ivuxolimab was administered to patients every 2 weeks at six dose levels: 0.01, 0.1, 0.3, 1.5, 3 and 10 mg/kg. Of the 50 to 55 dose-escalation patients, hepatocellular carcinoma was present in about 20, melanoma in roughly 15, renal cell carcinoma in 9 and head and neck cancer in 9. In the dose-escalation cohort, about four fifths of patients were male, and the mean age was 60 years with a range of roughly 20 to 79. Prior anti-PD-1, anti-PD-L1 or anti-CTLA-4 therapy was permitted, and approximately 40% of dose-escalation patients had received checkpoint inhibitors. Three dose-escalation patients achieved partial responses, one with hepatocellular carcinoma and two with cutaneous melanoma. Peripheral TCRbeta sequencing was intended to test whether TCR sequence diversity was altered and clonal T-cell expansion was caused by ivuxolimab. The paper reports the monotherapy dose-escalation portion (N of about 47 patients) of the phase I ivuxolimab trial.

From cysteine to phenylalanine, the CDR3 is 14 amino acids long. Just CDR3 DNA is preserved here, 42 bases in frame from base 1. The germline V gene specifies SGDLS as CDR1 and YYNGEE as CDR2. The germline ends are 10 bases apart after V is trimmed by 1 base and J by 5 bases. On the study overall, not on this receptor specifically: At doses of 0.1 to 3.0 mg/kg, clonal expansion of both CD4+ and CD8+ blood T cells was observed from baseline to week 6. In partial responders in the 0.1-3.0 mg/kg groups, normalized peripheral clonal expansion was found to be among the lowest, especially among CD8+ T cells. Antigen specificity was not determined for the clonally expanded peripheral T cells. After ivuxolimab, CD8+ T cells had more expanded clones than CD4+ T cells on average. Low levels of normalized T-cell clonal expansion were also seen in some patients who did not respond.

The receptor was isolated from an adult with an advanced solid tumor such as melanoma, head and neck, liver or kidney cancer. Source: CD4+ or CD8+ T cells sorted from blood, taken in a trial of the OX40 agonist ivuxolimab. The chain employs TRBV9 and TRBJ2-1; D gene: possibly TRBD1, on 5 matching bases. The CDR3 protein is CASSVTGLNNEQFF. The DNA is as follows: TGTGCCAGCAGCGTAACAGGATTAAACAATGAGCAGTTCTTC.